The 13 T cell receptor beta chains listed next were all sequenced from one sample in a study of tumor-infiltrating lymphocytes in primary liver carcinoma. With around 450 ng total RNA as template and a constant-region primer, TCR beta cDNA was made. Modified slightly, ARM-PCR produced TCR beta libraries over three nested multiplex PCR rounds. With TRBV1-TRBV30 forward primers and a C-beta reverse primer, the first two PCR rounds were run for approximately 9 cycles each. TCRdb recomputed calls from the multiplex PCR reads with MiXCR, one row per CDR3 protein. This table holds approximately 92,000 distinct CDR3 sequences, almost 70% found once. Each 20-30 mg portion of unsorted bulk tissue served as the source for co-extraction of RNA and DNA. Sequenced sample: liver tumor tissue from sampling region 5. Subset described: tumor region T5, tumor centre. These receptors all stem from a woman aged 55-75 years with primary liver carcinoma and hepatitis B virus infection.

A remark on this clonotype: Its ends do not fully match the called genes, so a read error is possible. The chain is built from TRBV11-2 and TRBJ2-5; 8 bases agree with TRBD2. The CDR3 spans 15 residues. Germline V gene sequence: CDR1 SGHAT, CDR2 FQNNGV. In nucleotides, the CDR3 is TGTGCCAGCAGCCGGGGACTAGTCCTCCAAGAGGCCCACTACTTC. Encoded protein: CASSRGLVLQEAHYF.

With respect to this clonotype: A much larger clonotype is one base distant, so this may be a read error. The CDR3 sequence is CGVEGISGANVLTF. The CDR3 DNA reads TGCGGCGTTGAAGGTATCTCTGGGGCCAACGTCCTGACTTTC. J is TRBJ2-6 and V is TRBV29-1; no reliable D call. CDR1 and CDR2 from the germline V gene are SQVTM and ANQGSEA. The CDR3 is 14 amino acids.

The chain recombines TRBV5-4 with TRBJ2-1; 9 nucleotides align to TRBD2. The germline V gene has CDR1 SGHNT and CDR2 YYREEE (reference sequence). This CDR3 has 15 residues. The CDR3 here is CTISPRGGGANEQFF. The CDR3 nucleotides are TGTACCATCAGTCCACGTGGCGGGGGGGCGAATGAGCAGTTCTTC.

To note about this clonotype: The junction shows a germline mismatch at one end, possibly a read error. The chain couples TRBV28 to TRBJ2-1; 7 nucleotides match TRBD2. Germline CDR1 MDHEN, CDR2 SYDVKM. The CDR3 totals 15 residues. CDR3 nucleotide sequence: TGCGCCAGCGGGGCTGACTCAGGCTCCTACAATGAGCAGTTCTTC. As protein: CASGADSGSYNEQFF.

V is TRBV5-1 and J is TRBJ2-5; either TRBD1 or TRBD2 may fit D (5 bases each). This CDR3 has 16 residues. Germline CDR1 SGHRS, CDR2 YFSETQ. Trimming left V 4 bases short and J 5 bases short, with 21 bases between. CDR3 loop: CASSRLGDQDRETQYF. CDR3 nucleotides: TGCGCCAGCAGCCGCCTTGGGGACCAAGACCGGGAGACCCAGTACTTC.

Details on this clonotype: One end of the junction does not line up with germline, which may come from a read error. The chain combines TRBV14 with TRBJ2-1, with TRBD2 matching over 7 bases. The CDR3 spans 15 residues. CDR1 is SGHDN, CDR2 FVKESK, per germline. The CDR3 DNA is TGCGCCAGCAACCAAGCCGGGACTACATACAATGAGCAGTTCTTC. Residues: CASNQAGTTYNEQFF.

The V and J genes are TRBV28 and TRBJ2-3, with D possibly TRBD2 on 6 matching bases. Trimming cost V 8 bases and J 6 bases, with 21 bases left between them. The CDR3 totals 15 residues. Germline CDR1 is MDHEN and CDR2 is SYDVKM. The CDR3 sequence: CASLGGVISKDTQYF. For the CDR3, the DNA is TGTGCCAGCCTCGGCGGGGTAATTAGCAAGGATACGCAGTATTTT.

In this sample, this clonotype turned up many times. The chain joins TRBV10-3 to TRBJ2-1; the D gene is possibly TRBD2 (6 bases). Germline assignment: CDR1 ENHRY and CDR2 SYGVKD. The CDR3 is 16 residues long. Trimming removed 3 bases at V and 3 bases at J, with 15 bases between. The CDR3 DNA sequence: TGTGCCATCAGTGATGGGCATTCGGGGGACTACAATGAGCAGTTCTTC. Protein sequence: CAISDGHSGDYNEQFF.

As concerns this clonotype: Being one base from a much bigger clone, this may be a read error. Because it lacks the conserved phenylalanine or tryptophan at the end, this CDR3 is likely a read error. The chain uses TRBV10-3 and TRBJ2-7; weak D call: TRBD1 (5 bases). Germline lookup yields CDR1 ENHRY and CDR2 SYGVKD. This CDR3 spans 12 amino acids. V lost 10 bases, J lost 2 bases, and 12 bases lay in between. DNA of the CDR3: TGTGCCACAAAGACAGACCCCTACGAGCAGTACATC. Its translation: CATKTDPYEQYI.

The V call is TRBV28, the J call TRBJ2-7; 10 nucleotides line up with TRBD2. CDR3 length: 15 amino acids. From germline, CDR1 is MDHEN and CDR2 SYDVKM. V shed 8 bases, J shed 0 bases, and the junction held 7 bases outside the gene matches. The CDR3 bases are TGTGCCAGCTCTAGCGGGAGTCTCAGCTCCTACGAGCAGTACTTC. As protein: CASSSGSLSSYEQYF.

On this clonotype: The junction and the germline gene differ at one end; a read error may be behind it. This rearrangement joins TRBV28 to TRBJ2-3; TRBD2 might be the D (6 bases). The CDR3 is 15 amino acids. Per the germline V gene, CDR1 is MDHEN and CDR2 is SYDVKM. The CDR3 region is CTSSLGSAYTDMQYF. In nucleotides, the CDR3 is TGTACCAGCAGCCTCGGGAGTGCATACACAGATATGCAGTATTTT.

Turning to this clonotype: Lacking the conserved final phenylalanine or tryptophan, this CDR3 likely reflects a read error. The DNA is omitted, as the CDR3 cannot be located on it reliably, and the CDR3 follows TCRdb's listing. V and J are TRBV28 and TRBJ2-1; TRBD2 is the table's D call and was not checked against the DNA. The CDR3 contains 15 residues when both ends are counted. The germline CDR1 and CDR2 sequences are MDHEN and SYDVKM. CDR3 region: CASSFFPIRDSGFLI.

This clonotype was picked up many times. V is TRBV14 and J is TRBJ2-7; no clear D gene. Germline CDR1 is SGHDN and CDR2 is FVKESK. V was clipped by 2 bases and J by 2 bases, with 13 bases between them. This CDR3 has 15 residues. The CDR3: CASSQFESLPYEQYF. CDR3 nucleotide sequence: TGTGCCAGCAGCCAATTCGAATCCCTACCCTACGAGCAGTACTTC.